Listed below are T cell receptor beta chains from one sample, sequenced in a study of response to subunit inactivated influenza vaccine. TCRdb reanalysed the RT-PCR reads using MiXCR and keeps one entry per CDR3 protein. Here the sample spans about 540,000 distinct CDR3 sequences, under 30% being singletons. The same sample was also used in a study of T cells expressing NK-cell markers.

Sequenced here: CD4+ T cells sorted from PBMCs, sampled 12 days after vaccination. The receptors were gathered from a man aged 45-60 years who received an inactivated influenza vaccine. Each CDR3 is given with its conserved first and last residue.

J gene	V gene	CDR3 protein
TRBJ2-5	TRBV28	CASSLLDGKQETQYF
TRBJ2-2	TRBV7-3	CASSPTGLAGVTGELFF
TRBJ2-1	TRBV7-8	CASSSKRPSGRWNEQFF
TRBJ2-2	TRBV6-1	CASSDGRRELFF
TRBJ2-3	TRBV20-1	CSVVGVTDTQYF
TRBJ2-1	TRBV6-1	CASTKDRGQDEQFF
TRBJ2-3	TRBV20-1	CSAPGQGALDTQYF
TRBJ2-1	TRBV29-1	CSVDPPGRGEQFF
TRBJ1-1	TRBV28	CASSSPTGLNTEAFF
TRBJ2-7	TRBV12-3/TRBV12-4	CASSSPGQGVYEQYF
TRBJ2-7	TRBV27	CASSEDRGHEQYF
TRBJ2-3	TRBV4-2	CASSRNPPGREAGDTQYF
TRBJ1-2	TRBV11-2	CASSLEIRGPRYGYTF
TRBJ1-2	TRBV30	CAWSVTVREFNGYTF
TRBJ2-1	TRBV29-1	CSVNLAGGPLINEQFF
TRBJ2-7	TRBV6-2/TRBV6-3	CASSYPTGTSGRMEQYF
TRBJ2-5	TRBV5-8	CASSLGVRGRLGETQYF
TRBJ1-1	TRBV27	CASGRGSHTEAFF
TRBJ2-1	TRBV7-2	CASSPGQWGYNEQFF
TRBJ1-6	TRBV7-2	CASSGRGVGSPLHF
TRBJ2-3	TRBV20-1	CSARDKGQPDTQYF
TRBJ1-1	TRBV3-1	CASSQVMVGGRTEAFF
TRBJ2-7	TRBV21-1	CASSPRGRDTRSYEQYF
TRBJ2-7	TRBV20-1	CSARGQLAGVGYEQYF
TRBJ2-2	TRBV18	CASSPPGGELFF
TRBJ1-1	TRBV2	CASSAQGTEAFF
TRBJ1-2	TRBV28	CASSLRGTANYGYTF
TRBJ2-3	TRBV15	CATSRETIGTQYF
TRBJ2-1	TRBV12-3/TRBV12-4	CASSARLAGPSSYNEQFF
TRBJ1-2	TRBV2	CASSEAGSGYTF
TRBJ1-1	TRBV20-1	CSASSAGSTEAFF
TRBJ2-6	TRBV7-9	CASSPGYGANVLTF
TRBJ1-6	TRBV7-9	CASSLDGRGYNSPLHF
TRBJ2-1	TRBV10-3	CAISRDLSYNEQFF
TRBJ2-2	TRBV20-1	CSARVSGRSNTGELFF
TRBJ2-1	TRBV7-2	CASSLFPYNEQFF
TRBJ1-2	TRBV5-5	CASSQNTGQGIYGYTF
TRBJ2-7	TRBV29-1	CSAKTGVAYEQYF
TRBJ2-1	TRBV5-1	CASSARGGTGSYNEQFF
TRBJ2-1	TRBV5-1	CASSLGQDNEQFF
TRBJ2-1	TRBV27	CASRGSWQGMNEQFF
TRBJ2-2	TRBV6-2/TRBV6-3	CASSYSMVGTSFSGELFF
TRBJ1-1	TRBV20-1	CSARDQRINPEAFF
TRBJ1-2	TRBV5-1	CASSLDRGNKGYTF
TRBJ1-5	TRBV6-6	CASSYSENQPQHF
TRBJ2-1	TRBV28	CASRPSNSYNEQFF
TRBJ2-6	TRBV2	CASRDNSGANVLTF
TRBJ1-1	TRBV5-1	CASVSRANPTEAFF
TRBJ2-3	TRBV28	CASRGLGATDTQYF
TRBJ1-1	TRBV12-3/TRBV12-4	CASSLWNTEAFF